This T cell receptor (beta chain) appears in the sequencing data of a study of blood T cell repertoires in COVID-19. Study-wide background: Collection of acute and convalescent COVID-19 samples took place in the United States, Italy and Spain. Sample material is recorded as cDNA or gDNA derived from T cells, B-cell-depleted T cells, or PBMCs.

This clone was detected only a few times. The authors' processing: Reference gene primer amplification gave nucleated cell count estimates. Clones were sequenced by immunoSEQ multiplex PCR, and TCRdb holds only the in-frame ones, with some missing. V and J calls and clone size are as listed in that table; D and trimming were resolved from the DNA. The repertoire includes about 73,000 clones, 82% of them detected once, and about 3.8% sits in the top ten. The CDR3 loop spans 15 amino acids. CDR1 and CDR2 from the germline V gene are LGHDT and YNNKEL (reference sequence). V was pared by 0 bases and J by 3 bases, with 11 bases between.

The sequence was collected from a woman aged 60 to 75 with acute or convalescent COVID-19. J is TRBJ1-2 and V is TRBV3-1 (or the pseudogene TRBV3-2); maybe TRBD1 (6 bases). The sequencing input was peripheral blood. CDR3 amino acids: CASSQDRGTHYGYTF. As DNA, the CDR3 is TGTGCCAGCAGCCAAGACAGGGGAACCCACTATGGCTACACCTTC.